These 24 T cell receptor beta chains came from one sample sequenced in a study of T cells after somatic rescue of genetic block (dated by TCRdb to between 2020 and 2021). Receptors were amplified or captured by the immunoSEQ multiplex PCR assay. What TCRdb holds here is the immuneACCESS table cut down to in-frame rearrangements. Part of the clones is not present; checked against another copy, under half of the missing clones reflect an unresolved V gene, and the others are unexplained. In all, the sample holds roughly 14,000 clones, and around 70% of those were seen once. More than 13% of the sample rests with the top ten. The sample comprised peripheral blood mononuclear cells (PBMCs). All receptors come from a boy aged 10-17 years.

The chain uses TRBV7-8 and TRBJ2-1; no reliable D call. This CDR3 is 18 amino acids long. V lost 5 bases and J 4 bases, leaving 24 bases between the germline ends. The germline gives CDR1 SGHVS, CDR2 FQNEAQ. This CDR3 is CASSPWAWLERDYNEQFF. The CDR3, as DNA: TGTGCCAGCAGCCCATGGGCCTGGCTAGAAAGAGATTACAATGAGCAGTTCTTC.

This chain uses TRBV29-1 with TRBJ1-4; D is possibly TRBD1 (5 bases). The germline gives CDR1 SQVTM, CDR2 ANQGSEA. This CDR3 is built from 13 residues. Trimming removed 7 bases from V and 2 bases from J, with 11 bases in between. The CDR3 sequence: CSAAGGTNEKLFF. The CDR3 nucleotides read TGCAGCGCTGCCGGGGGGACTAATGAAAAACTGTTTTTT.

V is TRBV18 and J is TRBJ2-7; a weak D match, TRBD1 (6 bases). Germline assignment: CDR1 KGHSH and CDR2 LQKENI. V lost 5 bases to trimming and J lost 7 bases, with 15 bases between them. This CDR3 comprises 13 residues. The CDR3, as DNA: TGTGCCAGCTCATCTCGACAGGTCGGTGAGCAGTACTTC. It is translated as CASSSRQVGEQYF.

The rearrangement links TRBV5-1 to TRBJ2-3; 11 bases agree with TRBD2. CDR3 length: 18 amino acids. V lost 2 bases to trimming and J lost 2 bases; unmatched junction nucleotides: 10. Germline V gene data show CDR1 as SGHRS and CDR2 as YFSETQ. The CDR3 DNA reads TGCGCCAGCAGCTTAGCTAGCGGGGGGTTAGGGAACACAGATACGCAGTATTTT. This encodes CASSLASGGLGNTDTQYF.

CDR3 bases: TGTGCCAGCTGGGGTCCCCCGTATGGGCGGAACACTGAAGCTTTCTTT. Its protein is CASWGPPYGRNTEAFF. The chain couples TRBV6-6 to TRBJ1-1, with D unclear. This CDR3 is built from 16 residues. V lost 8 bases and J lost 1, with 20 bases in between. CDR1 MNHNY and CDR2 SVGAGI come from the germline V gene (reference sequence).

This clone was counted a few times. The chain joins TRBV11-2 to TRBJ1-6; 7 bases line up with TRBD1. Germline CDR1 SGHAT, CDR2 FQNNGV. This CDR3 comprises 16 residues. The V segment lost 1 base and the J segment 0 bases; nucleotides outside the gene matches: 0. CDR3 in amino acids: CASSLGDSSYNSPLHF. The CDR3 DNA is TGTGCCAGCAGCTTAGGGGACAGCTCCTATAATTCACCCCTCCACTTT.

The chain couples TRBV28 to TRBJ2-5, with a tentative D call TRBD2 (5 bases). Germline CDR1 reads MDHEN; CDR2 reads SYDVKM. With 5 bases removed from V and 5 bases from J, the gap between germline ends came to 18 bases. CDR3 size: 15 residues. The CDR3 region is CASSVSGLGEETQYF. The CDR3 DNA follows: TGTGCCAGCAGTGTAAGCGGCCTTGGAGAGGAGACCCAGTACTTC.

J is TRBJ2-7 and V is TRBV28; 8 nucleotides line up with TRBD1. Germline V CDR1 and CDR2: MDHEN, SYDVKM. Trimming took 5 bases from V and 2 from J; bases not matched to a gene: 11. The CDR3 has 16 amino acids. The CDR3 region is CASSEQGERDTYEQYF. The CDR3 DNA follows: TGTGCCAGCAGTGAACAGGGGGAGCGAGACACCTACGAGCAGTACTTC. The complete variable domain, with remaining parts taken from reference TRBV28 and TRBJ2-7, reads DVKVTQSSRYLVKRTGEKVFLECVQDMDHENMFWYRQDPGLGLRLIYFSYDVKMKEKGDIPEGYSVSREKKERFSLILESASTNQTSMYLCASSEQGERDTYEQYFGPGTRLTVT.

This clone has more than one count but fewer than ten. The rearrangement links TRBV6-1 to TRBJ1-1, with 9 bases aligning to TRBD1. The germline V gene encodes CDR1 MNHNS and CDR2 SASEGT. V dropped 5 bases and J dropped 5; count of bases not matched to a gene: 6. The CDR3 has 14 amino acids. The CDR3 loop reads CASSLTGGGTEAFF. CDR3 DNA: TGTGCCAGCAGTTTGACAGGGGGGGGGACTGAAGCTTTCTTT.

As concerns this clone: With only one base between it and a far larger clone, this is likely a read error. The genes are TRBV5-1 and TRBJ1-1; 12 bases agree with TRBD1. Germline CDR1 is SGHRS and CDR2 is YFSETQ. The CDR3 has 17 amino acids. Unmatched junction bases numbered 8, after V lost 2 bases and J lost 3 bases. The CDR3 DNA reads TGCGCCAGCAGCTTCCGGGACAGGGGGCCGGTGGACACTGAAGCTTTCTTT. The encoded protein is CASSFRDRGPVDTEAFF. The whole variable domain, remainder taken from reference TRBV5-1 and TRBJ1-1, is KAGVTQTPRYLIKTRGQQVTLSCSPISGHRSVSWYQQTPGQGLQFLFEYFSETQRNKGNFPGRFSGRQFSNSRSEMNVSTLELGDSALYLCASSFRDRGPVDTEAFFGQGTRLTVV.

The DNA of the CDR3 is TGTGCCAGCTCACCACAGACAGGCTGGAGCTCTGGAAACACCATATATTTT. Translated, it gives CASSPQTGWSSGNTIYF. The chain links TRBV18 to TRBJ1-3; a weak D match, TRBD1 (6 bases). V lost 1 base, J lost 0 bases, and 13 bases lay in between. CDR3 length: 17 amino acids. Germline V CDR1 and CDR2: KGHSH, LQKENI. The full variable domain, rest sourced from reference TRBV18 and TRBJ1-3, is NAGVMQNPRHLVRRRGQEARLRCSPMKGHSHVYWYRQLPEEGLKFMVYLQKENIIDESGMPKERFSAEFPKEGPSILRIQQVVRGDSAAYFCASSPQTGWSSGNTIYFGEGSWLTVV.

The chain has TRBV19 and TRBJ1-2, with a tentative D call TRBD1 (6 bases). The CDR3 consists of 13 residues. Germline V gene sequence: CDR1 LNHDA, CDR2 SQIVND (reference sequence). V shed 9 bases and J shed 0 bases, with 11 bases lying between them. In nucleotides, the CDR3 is TGTGCCAGCCGGACAGAAGCTAACTATGGCTACACCTTC. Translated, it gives CASRTEANYGYTF.

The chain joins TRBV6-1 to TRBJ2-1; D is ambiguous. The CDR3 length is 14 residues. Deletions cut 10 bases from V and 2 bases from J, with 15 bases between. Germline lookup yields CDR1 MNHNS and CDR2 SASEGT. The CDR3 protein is CAIPGPTTYNEQFF. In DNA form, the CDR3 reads TGTGCCATCCCCGGGCCCACCACCTACAATGAGCAGTTCTTC.

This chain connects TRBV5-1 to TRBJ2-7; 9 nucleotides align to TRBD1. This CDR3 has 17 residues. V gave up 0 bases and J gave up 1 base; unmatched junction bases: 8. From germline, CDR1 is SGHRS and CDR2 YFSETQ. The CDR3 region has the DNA TGCGCCAGCAGCTTGGCCTCTGGGACAGGGCCTTCCTACGAGCAGTACTTC. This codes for CASSLASGTGPSYEQYF.

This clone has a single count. The CDR3 DNA follows: TGTGCCAGCAGTTTATGGGGGCGGACAGATACGCAGTATTTT. It translates to CASSLWGRTDTQYF. V is TRBV28 and J is TRBJ2-3, with D possibly being TRBD1 (5 bases). The V gene's germline CDR1 is MDHEN and CDR2 SYDVKM. V was pared by 0 bases and J by 3 bases, with 7 bases between. This CDR3 is built from 14 residues.

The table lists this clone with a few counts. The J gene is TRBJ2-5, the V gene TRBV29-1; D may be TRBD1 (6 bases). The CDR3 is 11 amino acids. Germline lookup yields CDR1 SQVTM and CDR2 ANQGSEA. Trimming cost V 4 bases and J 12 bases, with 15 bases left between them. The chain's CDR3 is CSVAGTLIEYF. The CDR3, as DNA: TGCAGCGTTGCCGGGACACTTATTGAGTACTTC.

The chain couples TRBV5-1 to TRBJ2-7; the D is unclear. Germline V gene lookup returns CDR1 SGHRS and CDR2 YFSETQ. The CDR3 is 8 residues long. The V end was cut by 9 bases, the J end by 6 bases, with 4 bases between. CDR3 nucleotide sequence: TGCGCCACAGGCGAGCAGTACTTC. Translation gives CATGEQYF.

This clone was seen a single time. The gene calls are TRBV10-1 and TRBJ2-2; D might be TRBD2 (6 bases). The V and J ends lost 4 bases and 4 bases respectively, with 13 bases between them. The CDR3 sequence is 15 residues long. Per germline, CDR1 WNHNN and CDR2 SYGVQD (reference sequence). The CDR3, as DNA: TGCGCCAGCAGTGCTTACGGGAGAAGCACCGGGGAGCTGTTTTTT. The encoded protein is CASSAYGRSTGELFF.

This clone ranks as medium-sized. CDR3 protein: CASKNLGAGNQPQHF. Here the CDR3 DNA reads TGCGCCAGCAAAAATTTGGGAGCTGGCAATCAGCCCCAGCATTTT. The chain joins TRBV10-2 to TRBJ1-5; D is undetermined. Germline CDR1 reads WSHSY; CDR2 reads SAAADI. Trimming pared 7 bases from V and 2 bases from J, leaving 15 bases between. This CDR3 has 15 residues.

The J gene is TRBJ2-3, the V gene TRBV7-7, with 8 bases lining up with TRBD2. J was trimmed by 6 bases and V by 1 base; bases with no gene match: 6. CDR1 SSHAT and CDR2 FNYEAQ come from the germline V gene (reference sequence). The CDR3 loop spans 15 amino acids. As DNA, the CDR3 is TGTGCCAGCAGCTTAGGCACGGGGGGGCCGGATACGCAGTATTTT. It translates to CASSLGTGGPDTQYF.

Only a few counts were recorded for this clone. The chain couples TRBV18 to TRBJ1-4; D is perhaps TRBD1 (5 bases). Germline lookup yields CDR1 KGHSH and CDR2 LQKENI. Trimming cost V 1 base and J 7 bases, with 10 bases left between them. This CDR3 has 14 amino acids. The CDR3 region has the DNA TGTGCCAGCTCACCACAGGGGATGGGTGAAAAACTGTTTTTT. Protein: CASSPQGMGEKLFF.

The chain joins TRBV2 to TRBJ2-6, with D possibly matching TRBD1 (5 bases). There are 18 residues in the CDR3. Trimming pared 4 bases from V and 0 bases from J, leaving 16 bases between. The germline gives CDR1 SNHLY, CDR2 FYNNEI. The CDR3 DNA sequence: TGTGCCAGCAGTGGACAGCTGGCCAGGTTCTCTGGGGCCAACGTCCTGACTTTC. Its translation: CASSGQLARFSGANVLTF.

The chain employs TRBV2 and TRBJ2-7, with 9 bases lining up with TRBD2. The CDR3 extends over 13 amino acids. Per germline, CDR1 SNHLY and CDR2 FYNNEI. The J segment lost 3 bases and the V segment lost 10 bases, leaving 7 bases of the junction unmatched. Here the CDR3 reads CATQREVFYEQYF. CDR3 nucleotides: TGTGCCACCCAGCGGGAGGTTTTCTACGAGCAGTACTTC.

CDR3 nucleotides: TGTGCCAGCACCGTACCGGACCCGGACGAGCAGTACTTC. It encodes CASTVPDPDEQYF. V gene TRBV6-5 combines with J gene TRBJ2-7; no clear D. The CDR3 has 13 amino acids. Per the germline V gene, CDR1 is MNHEY and CDR2 is SVGAGI. Trimming stripped 7 bases from V and 5 bases from J, with 15 bases between.